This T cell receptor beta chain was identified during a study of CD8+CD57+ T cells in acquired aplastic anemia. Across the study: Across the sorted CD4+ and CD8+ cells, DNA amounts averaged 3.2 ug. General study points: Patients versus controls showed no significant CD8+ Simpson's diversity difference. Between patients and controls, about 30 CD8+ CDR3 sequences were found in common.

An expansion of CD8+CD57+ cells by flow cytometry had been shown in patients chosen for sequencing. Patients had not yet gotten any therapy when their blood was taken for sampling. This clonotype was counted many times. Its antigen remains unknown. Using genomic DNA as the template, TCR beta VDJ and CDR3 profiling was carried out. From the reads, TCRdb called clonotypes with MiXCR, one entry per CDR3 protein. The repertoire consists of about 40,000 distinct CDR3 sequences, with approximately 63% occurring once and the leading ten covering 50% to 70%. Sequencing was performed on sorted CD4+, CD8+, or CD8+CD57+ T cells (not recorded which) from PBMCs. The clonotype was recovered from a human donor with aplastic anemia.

CDR3: CASSQDISAGYEQYF. CDR3 sequence (DNA): TGCGCCAGCAGCCAAGATATTTCCGCAGGCTACGAGCAGTACTTC. The chain couples TRBV4-1 to TRBJ2-7; unclear D gene. Trimming removed 0 bases from V and 3 bases from J, with 12 bases in between. The germline CDR1 and CDR2 sequences are MGHRA and YSYEKL. The CDR3 consists of 15 residues.